One and the same sample provided the 25 T cell receptor beta chains below, sequenced in a study of metastatic and nonmetastatic thyroid tumors. TCRdb reanalyzed the PCR reads via MiXCR. The repertoire holds tens of thousands of clones, with roughly 23% as singletons. Patients had received no treatment of any kind before thyroid surgery. Material for sequencing was blood. Receptors were obtained from a male donor with papillary thyroid cancer or a benign thyroid nodule (not recorded which). Some clones in this sample may be carry-over from other donors' samples.

This clone was observed a few times. The chain has TRBV28 and TRBJ2-7, with D uncertain. Trimming removed 2 bases from V and 7 bases from J, with 6 bases in between. Per germline, CDR1 MDHEN and CDR2 SYDVKM. The CDR3 is made up of 11 amino acids. CDR3 DNA: TGTGCCAGCAGTTTAGCGCTGGAGCAGTACTTC. The encoded protein is CASSLALEQYF. The whole variable domain, filled in from reference TRBV28 and TRBJ2-7, reads DVKVTQSSRYLVKRTGEKVFLECVQDMDHENMFWYRQDPGLGLRLIYFSYDVKMKEKGDIPEGYSVSREKKERFSLILESASTNQTSMYLCASSLALEQYFGPGTRLTVT.

This clone was counted a few times. This sequence joins TRBV2 and TRBJ1-5; maybe TRBD1 (6 bases). The CDR3 has 13 residues. Germline V gives CDR1 SNHLY, CDR2 FYNNEI. V shed 10 bases and J shed 7 bases, with 17 bases lying between them. CDR3 region: CATAYREGQPQHF. CDR3 bases: TGTGCCACAGCTTACAGGGAGGGCCAGCCCCAGCATTTT.

In its sample, this clone was seen many times. This chain connects TRBV10-1 to TRBJ2-1; 10 bases map to TRBD2. Germline trimming cut 0 bases from V and 12 bases from J; bases unmatched to any gene: 5. In germline, CDR1 is WNHNN, CDR2 SYGVQD (reference sequence). The CDR3 length is 14 residues. The CDR3 sequence is CASSESASGRGQFF. The CDR3 DNA follows: TGCGCCAGCAGTGAGTCGGCTAGCGGGAGAGGGCAGTTCTTC.

The gene calls are TRBV7-2 and TRBJ2-2; 9 positions agree with TRBD1. This CDR3 spans 15 amino acids. The V and J ends lost 5 bases and 6 bases, in that order; junction bases with no gene match: 7. Germline loops: CDR1 SGHTA, CDR2 FQGNSA. DNA of the CDR3: TGTGCCAGCAGCCCAGGGGACAGGGCGGCCGGGGAGCTGTTTTTT. This sequence encodes CASSPGDRAAGELFF. The full variable domain, in which reference TRBV7-2 and TRBJ2-2 provide the parts outside the CDR3, is GAGVSQSPSNKVTEKGKDVELRCDPISGHTALYWYRQSLGQGLEFLIYFQGNSAPDKSGLPSDRFSAERTGGSVSTLTIQRTQQEDSAVYLCASSPGDRAAGELFFGEGSRLTVL.

This clone appeared many times. CDR3 sequence (DNA): TGCGGGGCAACAGGGGGGACTACCTACGAGCAGTACTTC. Amino acid sequence: CGATGGTTYEQYF. The V call is TRBV20-1, the J call TRBJ2-7; D is possibly TRBD1 (8 bases). The CDR3 is 13 residues long. The germline V gene has CDR1 DFQATT and CDR2 SNEGSKA (reference sequence).

This clone was counted only a few times. At one end, the junction sequence differs from germline, possibly due to a read error. This rearrangement joins TRBV28 to TRBJ2-7; D is unclear. CDR1 MDHEN and CDR2 SYDVKM come from the germline V gene. This CDR3 has 12 residues. CDR3 nucleotides: TGTGCAAGCAGCACCAACTCTACCGAGCAGTACTTC. Protein product: CASSTNSTEQYF.

At least ten counts were recorded for this clone. The CDR3 nucleotides are TGCGCCAGCAGCTTGAGGGAGGGCACAGATACGCAGTATTTT. Translation gives CASSLREGTDTQYF. This chain links TRBV5-1 with TRBJ2-3; D is perhaps TRBD2 (6 bases). This CDR3 is built from 14 residues. In germline, CDR1 is SGHRS, CDR2 YFSETQ. Between the trimmed V and J ends, which lost 1 base and 1 base, there was a span of 7 bases.

The table lists this clone with a few counts. This may arise from a read error, as a much more abundant clone is one base away. The sample holds other DNA sequences that translate to the same CDR3. The V gene is TRBV4-1, the J gene TRBJ2-3; D unresolved. From germline, CDR1 is MGHRA and CDR2 YSYEKL. CDR3 length: 14 amino acids. CDR3 residues: CASSQPKAHRSQYF. DNA of the CDR3: TGCGCCAGCAGCCAGCCGAAGGCCCATCGGTCGCAGTATTTC.

This clone appeared many times. The gene calls are TRBV6-1 and TRBJ1-2; 7 bases are a match to TRBD1. The CDR3 is made up of 15 amino acids. After removal of 8 bases from V and 5 bases from J, the junction contained 14 bases not matched to a gene. Germline lookup yields CDR1 MNHNS and CDR2 SASEGT. CDR3 loop: CASHTQQGTGYGYTF. CDR3 nucleotides: TGTGCCAGCCATACTCAACAGGGGACGGGGTATGGCTACACCTTC.

J is TRBJ2-7 and V is TRBV12-3 or TRBV12-4, with D possibly TRBD1 on 5 matching bases. The ends were cut back, 3 bases at V and 4 bases at J, with 10 bases in the middle. The CDR3 consists of 13 residues. This CDR3 is CASSFDKGYEQYF. The CDR3 DNA is TGTGCCAGCAGTTTTGACAAGGGGTACGAGCAGTACTTC.

The chain has TRBV18 and TRBJ2-2; D remains unclear. V was shortened by 3 bases and J by 4 bases, with 12 bases between the two germline ends. The CDR3 covers 15 residues. Germline CDR1 is KGHSH and CDR2 is LQKENI. The CDR3 here is CASSPSGSGTGELFF. DNA of the CDR3: TGTGCCAGCTCACCGTCAGGATCTGGCACCGGGGAGCTGTTTTTT.

The chain employs TRBV20-1 and TRBJ1-3; D gene unclear. The CDR3 extends over 15 amino acids. Trimming removed 6 bases from V and 3 bases from J, with 18 bases in between. Germline loops: CDR1 DFQATT, CDR2 SNEGSKA (reference sequence). DNA of the CDR3: TGCAGTGCCATGCCCCTGACCGAGGGTGGAAACACCATATATTTT. It yields the protein CSAMPLTEGGNTIYF.

The V and J genes are TRBV20-1 and TRBJ2-7; possible D gene TRBD2, 6 bases. The CDR3 extends over 14 amino acids. Per the germline V gene, CDR1 is DFQATT and CDR2 is SNEGSKA (reference sequence). Trimming removed 0 bases at V and 3 bases at J, with 12 bases between. The CDR3 region is CSARDRAGYYEQYF. DNA for the CDR3: TGCAGTGCTAGAGATCGGGCGGGGTACTACGAGCAGTACTTC.

This clone appeared many times. The V and J genes are TRBV28 and TRBJ2-5, with 8 bases identical to TRBD2. V was clipped by 7 bases and J by 3 bases; unmatched bases: 4. The CDR3 runs 13 residues. The germline CDR1 and CDR2 sequences are MDHEN and SYDVKM. CDR3 DNA sequence: TGTGCCAGCACTAGACTAGCGAAAGAGACCCAGTACTTC. Translation: CASTRLAKETQYF.

This chain connects TRBV30 to TRBJ2-7; maybe TRBD1 (5 bases). Trimming removed 3 bases at V and 5 bases at J, with 8 bases between. Germline CDR1 and CDR2: GTSNPN and SVGIG (reference sequence). This CDR3 has 11 amino acids. CDR3 in amino acids: CAWSWGHEQYF. CDR3 coding DNA: TGTGCCTGGAGCTGGGGCCACGAGCAGTACTTC.

The genes are TRBV7-2 and TRBJ2-3, with a tentative D call TRBD2 (6 bases). Trimming removed 5 bases at V and 3 bases at J, with 12 bases between. The germline V gene has CDR1 SGHTA and CDR2 FQGNSA. The CDR3 has 14 amino acids. The DNA of the CDR3 is TGTGCCAGCAGCCTCCTGACTAGAACAGATACGCAGTATTTT. As protein: CASSLLTRTDTQYF. The whole variable domain, filled in from reference TRBV7-2 and TRBJ2-3, reads GAGVSQSPSNKVTEKGKDVELRCDPISGHTALYWYRQSLGQGLEFLIYFQGNSAPDKSGLPSDRFSAERTGGSVSTLTIQRTQQEDSAVYLCASSLLTRTDTQYFGPGTRLTVL.

The chain links TRBV20-1 to TRBJ2-5; 10 bases map to TRBD1. The CDR3 length is 16 residues. Germline CDR1 DFQATT, CDR2 SNEGSKA (reference sequence). V dropped 6 bases and J dropped 5; count of bases not matched to a gene: 15. CDR3 sequence (DNA): TGCAGTGCAAAAGAGGTGGGGACAGGGGTCGAGGAGACCCAGTACTTC. Translating it yields CSAKEVGTGVEETQYF.

The table lists this clone with many counts. Other DNA variants within this sample encode the same CDR3. The chain recombines TRBV20-1 with TRBJ1-3, with D possibly matching TRBD1 (5 bases). The CDR3 has 11 residues. Per the germline V gene, CDR1 is DFQATT and CDR2 is SNEGSKA (reference sequence). The V end lost 7 bases, the J end lost 5 bases, and 9 bases lay between the germline ends. The CDR3 region is CSEPGRNTIYF. The CDR3 DNA reads as TGCAGTGAGCCGGGACGAAACACCATATATTTT.

This clone was observed many times. This rearrangement joins TRBV2 to TRBJ1-5, with 8 bases lining up with TRBD1. V lost 3 bases to trimming and J lost 7 bases; unmatched junction nucleotides: 8. There are 15 residues in the CDR3. Germline loops: CDR1 SNHLY, CDR2 FYNNEI. The CDR3 nucleotides read TGTGCCAGCAGTGAGGACAGGGCTTTTGCCCAGCCCCAGCATTTT. This sequence encodes CASSEDRAFAQPQHF.

The table lists this clone with many counts. The rearrangement links TRBV7-3 to TRBJ2-2, with 7 nucleotides matching TRBD1. With 4 bases clipped from V and 1 base from J, the junction kept 0 bases outside the gene matches. There are 14 residues in the CDR3. Germline V gene data show CDR1 as SGHTA and CDR2 as FQGTGA. This CDR3 is CASSWTGNTGELFF. CDR3 bases: TGTGCCAGCAGCTGGACAGGGAACACCGGGGAGCTGTTTTTT.

Only a few counts were recorded for this clone. This may be a read error, as it is one base from a much larger clone. Different DNA sequences within this sample yield the same CDR3. This sequence joins TRBV11-2 and TRBJ2-6; D could derive from TRBD1 or TRBD2 (7 bases each). CDR3 length: 16 amino acids. From germline, CDR1 is SGHAT and CDR2 FQNNGV. The DNA for the CDR3 is TGTGCAAGCAGGGGGAGGGGCGTCTCTGGGGCCAACGTCCTGACTTTC. As protein: CASRGRGVSGANVLTF.

This clone was detected many times. The rearrangement uses TRBV20-1 and TRBJ1-4; 9 bases map to TRBD1. V lost 5 bases and J lost 5; bases outside the gene matches: 3. Germline assignment: CDR1 DFQATT and CDR2 SNEGSKA (reference sequence). The length of the CDR3 is 13 residues. The CDR3 region has the DNA TGCAGTGCTCCCGGGACAGGGAATGAAAAACTGTTTTTT. It translates to CSAPGTGNEKLFF.

This clone has just a few counts. The J gene is TRBJ2-2, the V gene TRBV6-2 or TRBV6-3; possibly TRBD1 for D (5 bases). Per the germline V gene, CDR1 is MNHEY and CDR2 is SVGEGT. V was trimmed by 2 bases and J by 8 bases, leaving 9 bases between them. The CDR3 totals 13 residues. The CDR3 DNA reads as TGTGCCAGCAGTTACCAGGGCGCGGGGGAGCTGTTTTTT. This codes for CASSYQGAGELFF.

This clone showed up many times. The chain uses TRBV14 and TRBJ2-7; D not certain. Trimming pared 1 base from V and 2 bases from J, leaving 9 bases between. From germline, CDR1 is SGHDN and CDR2 FVKESK. The CDR3 is 14 residues long. The DNA of the CDR3 is TGTGCCAGCAGCCAAGTCAACGGAGCCTACGAGCAGTACTTC. Amino acids: CASSQVNGAYEQYF.

Ten or more counts support this clone. The genes are TRBV29-1 and TRBJ1-1, with 10 positions matching TRBD1. This CDR3 region has 15 residues. V shed 4 bases, J shed 2 bases, and the junction held 7 bases outside the gene matches. Germline values: CDR1 SQVTM, CDR2 ANQGSEA. The CDR3 sequence: CSVVPGQGRNTEAFF. CDR3 nucleotides: TGCAGCGTTGTTCCGGGACAGGGGAGAAACACTGAAGCTTTCTTT.